A selection of T cell receptor beta chains follows, all from one sample in a study of blood T cell repertoires in COVID-19. Some clones are missing from TCRdb's copy, which holds only in-frame ones; the method was immunoSEQ multiplex PCR. The repertoire holds 150,000 to 200,000 clones, with roughly 84% as singletons. Specimen: peripheral blood. Receptor source: a man younger than 35 with active or convalescent COVID-19. CDR3s include the opening cysteine and the closing phenylalanine or tryptophan. Fields, in order: J gene, V gene, D gene, clone size, CDR3 protein, CDR3 DNA. The D gene is left open where the match is weak. Rows give clone size only sometimes, using once, few, many, or a class for an expanded clone.

TRBJ2-3	TRBV7-7	TRBD2	.	CASRPLAGGSTDTQYF	TGTGCCAGCAGACCTTTAGCGGGGGGGAGCACAGATACGCAGTATTTT
TRBJ1-4	TRBV16	TRBD1	.	CASSQGQQTASTNEKLFF	TGTGCCAGCAGCCAGGGACAGCAGACAGCCTCAACTAATGAAAAACTGTTTTTT
TRBJ1-2	TRBV7-9	.	once	CASGSGDQSGYTF	TGTGCCAGCGGCTCGGGGGACCAATCTGGCTACACCTTC
TRBJ1-4	TRBV19	.	.	CASIGRTSEKLFF	TGTGCCAGTATCGGGAGGACAAGCGAAAAACTGTTTTTT
TRBJ2-5	TRBV6-2/TRBV6-3	TRBD2	once	CASSYWRGGRETQYF	TGTGCCAGCAGTTACTGGCGGGGGGGCCGGGAGACCCAGTACTTC
TRBJ1-3	TRBV7-6	TRBD1	.	CASSLTRGEVGNTIYF	TGTGCCAGCAGCCTAACCAGGGGGGAAGTTGGAAACACCATATATTTT
TRBJ2-5	TRBV4-2	TRBD2	.	CASSQGSGGQETQYF	TGTGCCAGCAGCCAAGGTAGCGGGGGGCAAGAGACCCAGTACTTC
TRBJ2-7	TRBV2	TRBD2	few	CASSEAAGVYEQYF	TGTGCCAGCAGTGAAGCGGCGGGAGTCTACGAGCAGTACTTC
TRBJ2-2	TRBV11-3	TRBD1	.	CASSQSGGPSTGELFF	TGTGCCAGCAGCCAATCAGGGGGCCCGAGCACCGGGGAGCTGTTTTTT
TRBJ2-3	TRBV27	.	.	CASSRTSPRGTDTQYF	TGTGCCAGCAGCAGGACTTCCCCGAGGGGCACAGATACGCAGTATTTT
TRBJ1-1	TRBV6-5	TRBD1	.	CASRRTGGTEAFF	TGTGCCAGCAGGCGGACAGGGGGCACTGAAGCTTTCTTT
TRBJ2-4	TRBV7-7	.	.	CASSSYALLAKNIQYF	TGTGCCAGCAGCTCCTATGCCTTGCTAGCCAAAAACATTCAGTACTTC
TRBJ2-5	TRBV18	TRBD2	.	CASSGTSGKYQETQYF	TGTGCCAGCTCCGGGACTAGCGGAAAGTACCAAGAGACCCAGTACTTC
TRBJ2-3	TRBV29-1	.	.	CSALVGQGGTDTQYF	TGCAGCGCCCTAGTGGGCCAGGGCGGCACAGATACGCAGTATTTT
TRBJ2-3	TRBV7-2	TRBD2	.	CASSLGYGGRGTDTQYF	TGTGCCAGCAGCTTAGGTTACGGCGGGAGAGGCACAGATACGCAGTATTTT
TRBJ1-2	TRBV19	.	.	CASSVLNNYGYTF	TGTGCCAGTAGTGTACTAAATAACTATGGCTACACCTTC
TRBJ2-3	TRBV7-9	TRBD2	.	CASSLTTSGTDTQYF	TGTGCCAGCAGCTTAACGACTAGCGGCACAGATACGCAGTATTTT
TRBJ1-1	TRBV29-1	TRBD1	.	CSVDGQVLTEAFF	TGCAGCGTTGATGGACAGGTTCTCACTGAAGCTTTCTTT
TRBJ1-5	TRBV6-4	.	.	CASSERGCNQPQHF	TGTGCCAGCAGTGAGCGGGGCTGCAATCAGCCCCAGCATTTT
TRBJ1-4	TRBV7-8	TRBD1	.	CASRDQGAAGANEKLFF	TGTGCCAGCAGAGATCAGGGGGCGGCTGGAGCTAATGAAAAACTGTTTTTT
TRBJ2-2	TRBV7-9	.	many	CASSFGQLTGELFF	TGTGCCAGCAGCTTCGGACAGCTCACCGGGGAGCTGTTTTTT
TRBJ1-2	TRBV28	.	.	CASSLPAGGRGANYGYTF	TGTGCCAGCAGTTTACCCGCGGGGGGGAGGGGCGCTAACTATGGCTACACCTTC
TRBJ2-7	TRBV19	.	once	CASSSGIQGAEQYF	TGTGCCAGTAGTAGCGGAATACAGGGTGCCGAGCAGTACTTC
TRBJ2-2	TRBV9	.	.	CASSLGQNSNTGELFF	TGTGCCAGCAGCCTCGGACAGAATTCGAACACCGGGGAGCTGTTTTTT
TRBJ1-5	TRBV6-6	TRBD1	.	CASRQGTGHQPQHF	TGTGCCAGCAGGCAAGGGACAGGGCATCAGCCCCAGCATTTT
TRBJ1-5	TRBV3-1/TRBV3-2	TRBD1	.	CASSRQGSNQPQHF	TGTGCCAGCAGCCGACAGGGAAGCAATCAGCCCCAGCATTTT
TRBJ2-1	TRBV27	.	.	CASSRTSSYNEQFF	TGTGCCAGCAGCAGAACAAGCTCCTACAATGAGCAGTTCTTC
TRBJ1-1	TRBV27	TRBD1	.	CATYRGRGFTEAFF	TGTGCCACATACAGGGGGAGAGGGTTCACTGAAGCTTTCTTT
TRBJ1-3	TRBV20-1	TRBD1	.	CSASKDLWQGAAGNTIYF	TGCAGTGCTAGTAAAGACTTATGGCAGGGGGCCGCTGGAAACACCATATATTTT
TRBJ1-1	TRBV6-1	.	.	CASSEDSFTEAFF	TGTGCCAGCAGTGAAGACAGTTTCACTGAAGCTTTCTTT
TRBJ2-5	TRBV19	.	.	CASSTGGTVQETQYF	TGTGCCAGTAGTACCGGCGGGACAGTCCAAGAGACCCAGTACTTC
TRBJ1-4	TRBV7-9	.	once	CASSFLEGRTEKLFF	TGTGCCAGCAGCTTTCTTGAGGGTAGGACTGAAAAACTGTTTTTT
TRBJ2-5	TRBV5-1	TRBD1	.	CASSTAGQGAETQYF	TGCGCCAGCAGCACCGCCGGACAGGGCGCGGAGACCCAGTACTTC
TRBJ1-5	TRBV4-3	.	few	CASSQRVDSNQPQHF	TGCGCCAGCAGCCAACGGGTGGATAGCAATCAGCCCCAGCATTTT
TRBJ2-5	TRBV4-2	TRBD2	.	CASSQEPVAGGGETQYF	TGTGCCAGCAGCCAAGAACCTGTAGCGGGAGGAGGGGAGACCCAGTACTTC
TRBJ2-3	TRBV12-2	.	.	CASRLLAGVTDTQYF	TGTGCAAGTCGCTTACTCGCGGGGGTCACAGATACGCAGTATTTT
TRBJ2-1	TRBV7-2	TRBD2	.	CASSPDSSGMGREQFF	TGTGCCAGCAGCCCTGACTCTAGCGGAATGGGCCGTGAGCAGTTCTTC
TRBJ2-5	TRBV5-7	.	few	CASSFLEETQYF	TGTGCCAGCAGCTTTTTAGAAGAGACCCAGTACTTC
TRBJ2-1	TRBV25-1	TRBD1	once	CASRSGQGYNEQFF	TGTGCCAGCAGAAGTGGACAGGGGTACAATGAGCAGTTCTTC
TRBJ2-7	TRBV28	TRBD1	.	CASSRRQGYEQYF	TGTGCCAGCAGTCGCAGACAGGGCTACGAGCAGTACTTC